These 20 T cell receptor beta chains were all obtained from the same sample, sequenced in a study of blood T cells in healthy people across ages. A second PCR of roughly 7 to 11 cycles used a sample-barcoded 5' primer and a J-beta primer mix. TCRdb fed the 5' RACE reads into MiXCR, producing one record per CDR3 protein. The sample contains hundreds of thousands of distinct CDR3 sequences, around two fifths of which appear only once. The sample was blood. Source of these receptors: a man in his sixties in good health.

The chain uses TRBV6-2 or TRBV6-3 and TRBJ1-2; TRBD1 matches at 9 bases. The junction had 5 bases not matched to a gene; V was cut back by 6 bases and J by 6 bases. The germline V gene has CDR1 MNHEY and CDR2 SVGEGT. CDR3 length equals 13 residues. Written as DNA, the CDR3 is TGTGCCAGCAGAGGACAGGGGAGAGATGGCTACACCTTC. Protein: CASRGQGRDGYTF.

This clonotype appeared a few times. This rearrangement joins TRBV6-5 to TRBJ1-1, with 7 positions matching TRBD1. Germline values: CDR1 MNHEY, CDR2 SVGAGI. The CDR3 sequence is 15 residues long. J lost 1 base, V lost 5 bases, and 7 bases had no gene match. The CDR3 loop reads CASSIGTVPNTEAFF. The DNA of the CDR3 is TGTGCCAGCAGTATCGGGACAGTCCCGAACACTGAAGCTTTCTTT.

A remark on this clonotype: An end of the junction does not agree with germline; a read error may underlie this. This chain connects TRBV20-1 to TRBJ1-2, with TRBD1 identical over 10 bases. CDR3 length: 14 residues. Per germline, CDR1 DFQATT and CDR2 SNEGSKA (reference sequence). The CDR3: CSARAGQGNSGYTF. In nucleotides, the CDR3 is TGCAGTGCTAGGGCGGGACAGGGGAACTCTGGCTACACCTTC.

The chain combines TRBV6-1 with TRBJ1-1; D gene unclear. Trimming removed 2 bases from V and 2 bases from J, with 12 bases in between. Germline V gives CDR1 MNHNS, CDR2 SASEGT. The CDR3 runs 15 residues. The DNA of the CDR3 is TGTGCCAGCAGTGAATTTGGAGAGTTCAACACTGAAGCTTTCTTT. This gives the protein CASSEFGEFNTEAFF.

V usage is TRBV4-1 and J usage is TRBJ1-2; no firm D call. Trimming took 0 bases from V and 0 from J, leaving 11 bases between them. Germline lookup yields CDR1 MGHRA and CDR2 YSYEKL. The CDR3 is made up of 16 amino acids. CDR3 in DNA: TGCGCCAGCAGCCAAGAAGCACTGTCAGCTAACTATGGCTACACCTTC. Amino acid sequence: CASSQEALSANYGYTF.

The V gene is TRBV20-1, the J gene TRBJ2-3; possibly TRBD1 or TRBD2 for D (5 bases each). Between the trimmed V and J ends, which lost 3 bases and 0 bases, there was a span of 16 bases. This CDR3 comprises 16 residues. The V gene's germline CDR1 is DFQATT and CDR2 SNEGSKA (reference sequence). The CDR3 protein is CSARPAGTLSTDTQYF. The CDR3 nucleotides read TGCAGTGCTAGGCCCGCCGGGACCCTTAGCACAGATACGCAGTATTTT.

V and J are TRBV4-1 and TRBJ2-5; TRBD1 might be the D (6 bases). Trimming took off 4 bases at V and 3 bases at J, with 12 bases between the two ends. The germline gives CDR1 MGHRA, CDR2 YSYEKL. The length of the CDR3 is 14 residues. The CDR3 here is CASSLSGTKETQYF. The CDR3 coding sequence is TGCGCCAGCAGCCTATCCGGGACAAAAGAGACCCAGTACTTC.

The gene calls are TRBV28 and TRBJ2-4, with 7 positions matching TRBD1. CDR1 and CDR2 from the germline V gene are MDHEN and SYDVKM. V was clipped by 7 bases and J by 4 bases; unmatched bases: 4. This CDR3 has 13 residues. The CDR3 spells CASTGQKKNIQYF. DNA of the CDR3: TGTGCCAGCACGGGACAGAAGAAAAACATTCAGTACTTC.

This chain links TRBV6-1 with TRBJ2-1; D possibly corresponds to TRBD1 (7 bases). The CDR3 runs to 15 residues. V was cut by 8 bases and J by 3 bases, with 17 bases left in between. CDR1 MNHNS and CDR2 SASEGT come from the germline V gene. The DNA of the CDR3 is TGTGCCAGCGGGAAGGCGGGACAGAACTACAATGAGCAGTTCTTC. Translation: CASGKAGQNYNEQFF.

CDR3 nucleotide sequence: TGTGCCAGCAGCTTCCGACGGACAGGATTGACAGATACGCAGTATTTT. Amino acid sequence: CASSFRRTGLTDTQYF. The chain couples TRBV7-2 to TRBJ2-3; 7 nucleotides align to TRBD1. V dropped 3 bases and J dropped 3; count of bases not matched to a gene: 9. Germline assignment: CDR1 SGHTA and CDR2 FQGNSA. The CDR3 sequence is 16 residues long.

This clonotype was counted between two and nine times. The rearrangement joins TRBV12-3 or TRBV12-4 to TRBJ2-6; 8 nucleotides line up with TRBD1. Trimming removed 3 bases from V and 0 bases from J; junction bases left unmatched: 4. The CDR3 has 17 residues. The CDR3 DNA reads as TGTGCCAGCAGTTTGACAGGGGCCGTCTCTGGGGCCAACGTCCTGACTTTC. This encodes CASSLTGAVSGANVLTF.

There are a few counts of this clonotype. J is TRBJ2-7 and V is TRBV11-2, with no clear D. Looked up from germline, CDR1 is SGHAT and CDR2 is FQNNGV. V was shortened by 1 base and J by 4 bases, with 11 bases between the two germline ends. This CDR3 contains 14 residues. The CDR3 DNA sequence: TGTGCCAGCAGCTTAGTCGGCCAGCTTTACGAGCAGTACTTC. This encodes CASSLVGQLYEQYF.

Worth noting for this clonotype: One junction end does not reproduce the germline sequence, and a read error may be involved. This rearrangement joins TRBV10-3 to TRBJ1-5; a weak D match, TRBD1 (6 bases). The CDR3 runs to 15 residues. Germline-derived CDR1 and CDR2 are ENHRY and SYGVKD. CDR3 protein: CAISESAGENQPQHF. CDR3 DNA sequence: TGTGCTATCAGTGAGTCTGCAGGGGAGAATCAGCCCCAGCATTTT.

The genes are TRBV3-1 and TRBJ2-5; D is possibly TRBD2 (5 bases). Germline values: CDR1 LGHDT, CDR2 YNNKEL (reference sequence). The CDR3 loop spans 14 amino acids. V lost 2 bases to trimming and J lost 7 bases, with 14 bases between them. CDR3 bases: TGTGCCAGCAGCCAATCGTTTAGCGCTGGGACCCAGTACTTC. This encodes CASSQSFSAGTQYF.

V usage is TRBV5-5 and J usage is TRBJ2-7; 7 positions agree with TRBD1. CDR3 length equals 14 residues. Losses at the gene ends were 4 bases for V and 3 bases for J; bases not matched to a gene: 7. The germline V gene encodes CDR1 SGHKS and CDR2 YYEKEE (reference sequence). DNA for the CDR3: TGTGCCAGCAGCCTACAGGGGTTAGGCTACGAGCAGTACTTC. Its translation: CASSLQGLGYEQYF.

The rearrangement uses TRBV10-3 and TRBJ2-7; 8 bases match TRBD1. After removal of 6 bases from V and 3 bases from J, the junction contained 7 bases not matched to a gene. This CDR3 region has 14 residues. Germline V lookup: CDR1 ENHRY, CDR2 SYGVKD. This CDR3 reads CAISLGQGNYEQYF. In DNA form, the CDR3 reads TGTGCCATCAGCCTAGGACAGGGCAACTACGAGCAGTACTTC.

The chain is built from TRBV6-6 and TRBJ1-5; a possible D gene is TRBD1 (6 bases). CDR3 size: 15 residues. V shed 4 bases and J shed 6 bases, with 16 bases lying between them. Germline CDR1 MNHNY, CDR2 SVGAGI (reference sequence). The CDR3 bases are TGTGCCAGCAGTTTCCGATCGGAGGGGGGTCAGCCCCAGCATTTT. Its translation: CASSFRSEGGQPQHF.

Details on this clonotype: A much bigger clone sits one base away, suggesting this may be a read error. V usage is TRBV4-3 and J usage is TRBJ2-2; D may be TRBD1 (7 bases). CDR1 is LGHNA and CDR2 is YSLEER in the germline V gene. This CDR3 spans 15 amino acids. CDR3 in amino acids: CASSSGGANTGGLFF. CDR3 nucleotide sequence: TGCGCCAGCAGCTCAGGGGGAGCGAACACCGGGGGGCTGTTTTTT.

The chain combines TRBV20-1 with TRBJ2-5; D gene ambiguous. The CDR3 spans 11 residues. Germline loops: CDR1 DFQATT, CDR2 SNEGSKA (reference sequence). V gave up 5 bases and J gave up 11 bases, with 15 bases separating them. The chain's CDR3 is CSAYWGGEQYF. In nucleotides, the CDR3 is TGCAGTGCTTATTGGGGTGGTGAGCAGTACTTC.

Ten or more counts support this clonotype. The CDR3 protein is CASGFVGVEQYF. The DNA for the CDR3 is TGTGCTAGTGGTTTTGTAGGGGTTGAGCAGTACTTC. This chain links TRBV12-5 with TRBJ2-5; D possibly corresponds to TRBD1 (5 bases). There are 12 residues in the CDR3. Germline CDR1 and CDR2: LGHNT and FRNRAP. The ends were cut back, 3 bases at V and 11 bases at J, with 13 bases in the middle.